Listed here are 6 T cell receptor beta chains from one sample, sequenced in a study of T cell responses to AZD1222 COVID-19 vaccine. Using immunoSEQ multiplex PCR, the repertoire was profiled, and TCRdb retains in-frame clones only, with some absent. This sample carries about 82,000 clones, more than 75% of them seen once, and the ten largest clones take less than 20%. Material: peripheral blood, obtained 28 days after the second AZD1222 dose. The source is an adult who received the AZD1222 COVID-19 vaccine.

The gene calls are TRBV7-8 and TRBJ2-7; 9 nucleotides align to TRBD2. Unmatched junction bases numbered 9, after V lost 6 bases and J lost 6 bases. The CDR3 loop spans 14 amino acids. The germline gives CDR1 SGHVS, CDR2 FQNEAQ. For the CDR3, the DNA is TGTGCCAGCAGTCATCAGGAGACTAGCGGCGAGCAGTACTTC. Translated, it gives CASSHQETSGEQYF.

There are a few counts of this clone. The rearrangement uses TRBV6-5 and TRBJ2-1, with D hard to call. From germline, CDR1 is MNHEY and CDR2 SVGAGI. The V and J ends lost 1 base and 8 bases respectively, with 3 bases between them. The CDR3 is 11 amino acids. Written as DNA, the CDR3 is TGTGCCAGCAGTTACTGGGATGAGCAGTTCTTC. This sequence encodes CASSYWDEQFF.

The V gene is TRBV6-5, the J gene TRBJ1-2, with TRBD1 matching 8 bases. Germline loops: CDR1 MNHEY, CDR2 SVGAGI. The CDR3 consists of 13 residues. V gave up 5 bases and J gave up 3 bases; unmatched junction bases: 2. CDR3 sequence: CASSNRGYYGYTF. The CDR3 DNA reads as TGTGCCAGCAGTAACAGGGGGTACTATGGCTACACCTTC.

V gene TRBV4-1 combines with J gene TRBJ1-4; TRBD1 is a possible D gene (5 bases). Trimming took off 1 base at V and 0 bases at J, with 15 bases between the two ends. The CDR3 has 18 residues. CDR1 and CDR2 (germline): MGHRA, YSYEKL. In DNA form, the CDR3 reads TGCGCCAGCAGCCAAGTGGGCAGGACAAGAGCAACTAATGAAAAACTGTTTTTT. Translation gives CASSQVGRTRATNEKLFF.

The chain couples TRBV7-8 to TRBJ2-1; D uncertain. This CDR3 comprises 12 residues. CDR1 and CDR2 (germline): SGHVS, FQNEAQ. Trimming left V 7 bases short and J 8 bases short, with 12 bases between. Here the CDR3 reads CASTIQVDEQFF. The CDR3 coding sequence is TGTGCCAGCACCATCCAGGTTGATGAGCAGTTCTTC.

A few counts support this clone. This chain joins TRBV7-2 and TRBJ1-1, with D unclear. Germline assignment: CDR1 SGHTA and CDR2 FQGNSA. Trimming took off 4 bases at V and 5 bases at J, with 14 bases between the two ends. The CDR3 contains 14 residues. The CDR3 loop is CASSSPRGGTEAFF. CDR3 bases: TGTGCCAGCAGCTCTCCCCGGGGAGGTACTGAAGCTTTCTTT.